Reported below is one TCR beta chain. Only a few counts were recorded for this clonotype. No cognate antigen has been identified for it. Nothing much larger sits one base from this clone, and base qualities are not available. This sample was included in a study of identical twins (dated by TCRdb to the mid-2010s). For the study in its entirety: To test whether fetal clonotypes persist, this study deep-sequenced TCR alpha and beta repertoires from monozygotic twins, from unrelated adults of various ages, and from cord blood. To rule out contamination, replicate twin experiments were performed at different times with different library preparation protocols.

Every donor in the study was a healthy Caucasian. Three pairs of female monozygotic twins, all aged about 18 to 30 years, were included in the twin cohort. CD4+ and CD8+ T cell populations were isolated with positive isolation kits from Invitrogen. Study-level results and caveats: Because the same donors could not be followed over many years, the conclusions relied on cross-sectional statistical analysis. Compared with coincidental sharing between unrelated individuals, an excess of low generation-probability sequences was observed among out-of-frame TCR alpha sequences shared between twins. Invariant T cells such as MAIT and iNKT could partly confound zero-insertion analyses, although diverse VJ usage argued against such confounding for most clonotypes. A weaker excess of twin sharing was found in beta out-of-frame sequences because the signal-to-noise ratio was lowered by fewer shared sequences. Fewer insertions were carried by abundant cord blood beta clonotypes, a similar but weaker trend appeared in young adult naive repertoires, and no such trend appeared in memory repertoires. Recombination models systematically underestimated out-of-frame TCR alpha sharing in monozygotic twins but agreed with sharing between unrelated individuals.

The method behind the library was 5' RACE. Sequencer: Illumina HiSeq 2000. Template switching introduced a universal primer binding site; the final cDNA contained a unique molecular identifier, enabling accurate counting of TCR cDNA molecules. First-strand cDNA for TCR alpha and beta chains was synthesized from specific primers in the conserved constant-segment region. To control for contamination, every cDNA library carried two barcodes: a SMART-Mk sample barcode plus Illumina barcodes. TruSeq adapter sequences along with Illumina sample barcodes were introduced in two successive PCR steps. Sequencing of the TCR alpha and beta cDNA libraries was done on the Illumina HiSeq platform using custom primers. In the original analysis: MiGEC was used to process raw reads and extract unique molecular identifiers, and MiXCR was used to find CDR3 positions. Recombination models were inferred per individual with the repgenHMM and IGoR tools using an EM algorithm. The analysis of shared clonotypes was done with the tcR package in R, with sharing normalized by the product of cloneset sizes. Out-of-frame nonproductive sequences were analyzed to study raw recombination free of thymic and clonal selection effects. Starting from the raw public reads, TCRdb applied fastp trimming at Q25, assembled clones with MiXCR and retained in-frame beta chains. Rows with one shared CDR3 protein collapse into an entry with the most common genes and DNA. TCRdb's processing, not the study's, gives the V and J calls here. Here the sample has about 520,000 distinct CDR3 sequences; approximately 22% occur a single time. The biggest ten clones account for approximately 0.95% of the sample.

V is trimmed back by 7 bases and J by 4 bases, and the junction contains 18 bases that no gene match accounts for. From a lookup of the germline V gene, CDR1 and CDR2 are MNHNS and SASEGT. Taken from cysteine to phenylalanine, the CDR3 has 17 residues. The only DNA kept is the CDR3, 51 bases in frame from the first base. This sample was also put to use in a study of T cells expressing NK-cell markers. Per the second study: Three sorted T-cell subsets (CD3+CD56+NKG2C+, CD3+CD56+NKG2C- and CD3+CD56-NKG2C+) from several donors had their TCR beta-chain repertoires profiled. Of the eight sequenced donors, seven were found to be HCMV-seropositive and one was found to be HCMV-seronegative. To restrict sorting to alphabetaTCR-expressing T cells, an anti-gammadeltaTCR antibody was added in several experiments. In several donors, the dominant CD3+CD56+NKG2C+ clonotypes ranked among the top 10 CD8+ clonotypes, making up about 1.0-7.5% of CD8+ T cells. Those dominant clonotypes were again the most abundant among CD3+CD56-NKG2C+ cells in a few donors, at about 28.3-65%. Whether the expanded NKG2C-expressing T cell clones were specific for HCMV antigens remained unclear. Randomly selected healthy volunteers, three men and five women, were used as the eight sequenced donors. HCMV serostatus was determined by detecting HCMV-specific IgG in serum with a commercial ELISA kit. MIGEC handled demultiplexing of the reads and grouping by UMI, while MiTCR was used to assemble and quantify clonotypes. To exclude erroneous sequences, only TCR cDNA sequences supported by at least two reads were retained. The tcR package was used for downstream repertoire analysis, and clonotypes were matched between fractions using CDR3 nucleotide sequence together with V segment. Antigen specificity was annotated against VDJdb with VDJmatch, allowing one amino acid substitution in CDR3.

Sequenced material: CD4+ T cells sorted from blood. The V and J segments used are TRBV6-1 and TRBJ1-2; the junction holds 7 bases that match TRBD1. This TCR was sampled from a woman aged 18-29 years in good health. The CDR3 amino acid sequence is: CASTLRGRTGRGYGYTF. Here is the DNA: TGTGCCAGCACTCTAAGAGGAAGGACAGGTCGGGGCTATGGCTACACCTTC.